Listed below are T cell receptor beta chains from one sample, sequenced in a study of cytomegalovirus exposure and HLA in healthy donors. Clones were sequenced by immunoSEQ multiplex PCR, and TCRdb holds only the in-frame ones, with some missing. The table records about 160,000 clones, around 77% of them present only once. Source material: PBMCs. All receptors come from a man under 40 in good health and CMV-seropositive. Both conserved end residues are part of each CDR3. The D gene is left open where the match is weak. For some rows the clone size is stated as once, few or many, or as a class when expanded; others skip it.

j_call v_call clone_size d_call cdr3_nt cdr3_aa
TRBJ1-3 TRBV29-1 few NA TGCAGCGTGGCCATCATACCCTCTGGAAACACCATATATTTT CSVAIIPSGNTIYF
TRBJ2-3 TRBV6-1 NA TRBD2 TGTGCCAGCAGAACCGGGACTAGCGTCACAGATACGCAGTATTTT CASRTGTSVTDTQYF
TRBJ1-5 TRBV28 once NA TGTGCCAGCAGTTTAAGGGGAGGGCATCAGCCCCAGCATTTT CASSLRGGHQPQHF
TRBJ2-4 TRBV5-1 once NA TGCGCCAGCAGAGGGGGAGCCAAAAACATTCAGTACTTC CASRGGAKNIQYF
TRBJ1-4 TRBV28 NA TRBD1 TGTGCCAGCAGTTCGGGGGACAGGGCTTCGATTGAAAAACTGTTTTTT CASSSGDRASIEKLFF
TRBJ2-1 TRBV27 NA TRBD2 TGTGCCAGCAGTTCTAGCGGGGGGTACAATGAGCAGTTCTTC CASSSSGGYNEQFF
TRBJ2-7 TRBV4-3 NA NA TGCGCCAGCAAGCTTCCCCAGGGCTGGAAGGAGCAGTACTTC CASKLPQGWKEQYF
TRBJ1-1 TRBV6-4 NA NA TGTGCCAGCAATAGAACAGGGTTCACTGAAGCTTTCTTT CASNRTGFTEAFF
TRBJ1-1 TRBV5-6 NA NA TGTGCCAGCAGCTTACAGGAGACTGAAGCTTTCTTT CASSLQETEAFF
TRBJ2-2 TRBV11-2 NA TRBD2 TGTGCCAGCAGCTTATGGGGGGGGACGAACACCGGGGAGCTGTTTTTT CASSLWGGTNTGELFF
TRBJ1-4 TRBV5-1 NA NA TGCGCCAGCAGCTCCACAGGGTTGACTAATGAAAAACTGTTTTTT CASSSTGLTNEKLFF
TRBJ1-1 TRBV28 NA TRBD1 TGTGCCAGCAGGTCCACCGGGACAGGGTACACTGAAGCTTTCTTT CASRSTGTGYTEAFF
TRBJ2-7 TRBV29-1 NA NA TGCAGCGTTGTTACAGGGTACGAGCAGTACTTC CSVVTGYEQYF
TRBJ2-1 TRBV25-1 NA TRBD2 TGTGCCAGCGCTGGCGGGGGGACTAACAATGAGCAGTTCTTC CASAGGGTNNEQFF
TRBJ1-1 TRBV7-9 NA NA TGTGCCAGCAGCTTACTTGTGAACACTGAAGCTTTCTTT CASSLLVNTEAFF
TRBJ1-4 TRBV5-6 few TRBD1 TGTGCCAGCAGCGCCGGGACAGCTAATGAAAAACTGTTTTTT CASSAGTANEKLFF
TRBJ2-7 TRBV5-1 NA TRBD1 TGCGCCAGCAGCTTGAAGACAGGGACAACTTACGAGCAGTACTTC CASSLKTGTTYEQYF
TRBJ1-6 TRBV30 NA NA TGTGCCTGGAGGGCCGGGGGCTCCTATAATTCACCCCTCCACTTT CAWRAGGSYNSPLHF
TRBJ2-1 TRBV28 NA NA TGTGCCAGCAGCCCAGGAGGCCTCTACAATGAGCAGTTCTTC CASSPGGLYNEQFF
TRBJ2-7 TRBV5-1 few TRBD1 TGCGCCACCTCTCAGGACAGGGTAAGTGTCTCGTTC CATSQDRVSVSF
TRBJ2-7 TRBV5-1 NA TRBD1 TGCGCCAGCAGCCAGGGGACAGGGGGTTACGAGCAGTACTTC CASSQGTGGYEQYF
TRBJ2-7 TRBV11-2 NA NA TGTGCCAGCAGCTTAGGTGTGGGACAAAATACCGAGCAGTACTTC CASSLGVGQNTEQYF
TRBJ2-7 TRBV27 NA TRBD1 TGTGCCAGCAGTCCGGGACAGGGTAGATTTTCGTACGAGCAGTACTTC CASSPGQGRFSYEQYF
TRBJ1-2 TRBV9 NA TRBD1 TGTGCCAGCAGCGCCCCCCTCGACAGGGGAGGTGGCTACACCTTC CASSAPLDRGGGYTF
TRBJ2-7 TRBV6-5 NA TRBD1 TGTGCCAGCAGGGGGACAGGGAACTACGAGCAGTACTTC CASRGTGNYEQYF
TRBJ2-5 TRBV6-6 NA TRBD1 TGTGCCAGCAGTTACATAGGACAGGGAGAGACCCAGTACTTC CASSYIGQGETQYF
TRBJ1-1 TRBV19 NA TRBD1 TGTGCCAGTGCAACAGGGACAGCCGACACTGAAGCTTTCTTT CASATGTADTEAFF
TRBJ2-5 TRBV5-1 NA TRBD2 TGCGCCAGCAGCTCCACTACCGGGAGGGTTGAGACCCAGTACTTC CASSSTTGRVETQYF
TRBJ2-3 TRBV6-1 NA NA TGTGCCAGCAGTTGGACTGGGCCCCCAGATACGCAGTATTTT CASSWTGPPDTQYF
TRBJ2-7 TRBV4-3 NA NA TGCGCCAGCAGCCAAGATTGGGCGGGAAGCTCCTACGAGCAGTACTTC CASSQDWAGSSYEQYF